There are many counts of the clone carrying this T cell receptor beta chain. Its specificity is not known. TCRdb re-called the RACE reads with MiXCR, one entry per CDR3 protein. The sample carries over 85,000 distinct CDR3 sequences, 9.5% to 15% recorded once. This entry comes from a study of human T cells and chemical hapten exposure. Study results and limitations: The donor cohort had alopecia, so its immune response may not match that of healthy people.

The sample's time point: patch test 1, 2 weeks after DPC sensitization. Sample treatment: therapeutic diphenylcyclopropenone sensitization with weekly scalp DPC. Sequences were derived from whole blood, sampled in connection with sensitization to the hapten diphenylcyclopropenone (DPC). The receptor's source is a woman aged 40-49 years with alopecia areata. Some clones in this sample may be carry-over from other donors' samples.

This CDR3 reads CASSSARDFEQFF. CDR3 nucleotides: TGTGCCAGCAGCTCTGCCCGGGACTTTGAGCAGTTCTTC. The chain combines TRBV7-2 with TRBJ2-1; D is perhaps TRBD2 (6 bases). Trimming took off 4 bases at V and 9 bases at J, with 13 bases between the two ends. This CDR3 comprises 13 residues. The V gene's germline CDR1 is SGHTA and CDR2 FQGNSA.